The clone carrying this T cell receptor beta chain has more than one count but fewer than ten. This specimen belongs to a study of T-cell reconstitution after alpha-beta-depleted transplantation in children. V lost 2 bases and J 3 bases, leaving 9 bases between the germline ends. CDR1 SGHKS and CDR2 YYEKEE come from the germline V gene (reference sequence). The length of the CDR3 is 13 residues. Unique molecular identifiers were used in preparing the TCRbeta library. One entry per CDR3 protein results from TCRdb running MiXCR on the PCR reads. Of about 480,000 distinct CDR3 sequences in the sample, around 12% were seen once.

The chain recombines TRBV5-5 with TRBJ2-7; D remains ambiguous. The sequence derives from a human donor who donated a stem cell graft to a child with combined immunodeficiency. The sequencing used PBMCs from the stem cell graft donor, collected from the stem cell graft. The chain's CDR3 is CASSLSAFYEQYF. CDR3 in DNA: TGTGCCAGCAGCTTATCAGCGTTCTACGAGCAGTACTTC.